Included here is one TCR beta chain sequence, with context. The source of the sample is a study of blood T cell repertoires in COVID-19. Looking at the study overall: Donors in the United States, Italy and Spain gave samples during acute or convalescent COVID-19.

As handled by the study authors: Scientists estimated how many nucleated cells there were by amplifying reference gene primers. Data came from immunoSEQ multiplex PCR; TCRdb stores just in-frame clones and leaves some out. That table furnishes V, J and clone size, whereas the DNA furnished D and trimming. The table lists around 200,000 clones, approximately 90% of them singletons, with around 0.72% in the top ten. V lost 0 bases, J lost 4 bases, and 12 bases lay in between. From germline, CDR1 is LNHNV and CDR2 YYDKDF (reference sequence). This CDR3 comprises 15 residues. The receptor comes from a man aged 35 to 55 with acute or convalescent COVID-19. The genes are TRBV15 and TRBJ2-5; tentatively, D is TRBD1 (6 bases). Input material: peripheral blood. The CDR3 protein is CATSRDLDSLETQYF. DNA of the CDR3: TGTGCCACCAGCAGAGATCTGGACAGCCTAGAGACCCAGTACTTC.